The 17 T cell receptor beta chains presented below share a single source sample, sequenced in a study of identifying expanded T cells in peripheral blood. Data came from immunoSEQ multiplex PCR; TCRdb stores just in-frame clones and leaves some out. Here the sample spans about 47,000 clones, approximately 79% being singletons. Sequencing was carried out using blood. The origin of the receptors is a person aged 18 to 69 in good health.

CDR3: CASKATRVRKTYGYTF. Written as DNA, the CDR3 is TGTGCCAGCAAGGCGACGCGAGTACGAAAGACCTATGGCTACACCTTC. The chain combines TRBV5-2 with TRBJ1-2. TRBV5-2 is noted as a pseudogene. This CDR3 is 16 amino acids long.

The chain joins TRBV7-2 to TRBJ2-1, with D perhaps matching TRBD2 (6 bases). V gave up 5 bases and J gave up 9 bases, with 14 bases separating them. The CDR3 sequence is 13 residues long. Germline-derived CDR1 and CDR2 are SGHTA and FQGNSA. CDR3 in DNA: TGTGCCAGCAGCCCGGACCTGCGGGGTGAGCAGTTCTTC. This sequence encodes CASSPDLRGEQFF.

The rearrangement joins TRBV5-4 to TRBJ2-7, with no clear D. The V end was cut by 4 bases, the J end by 3 bases, with 5 bases between. Germline V gene data show CDR1 as SGHNT and CDR2 as YYREEE (reference sequence). The CDR3 length is 11 residues. CDR3 protein: CASSRDYEQYF. DNA for the CDR3: TGTGCCAGCAGCCGAGACTACGAGCAGTACTTC.

The rearrangement joins TRBV7-2 to TRBJ2-7; D is unresolved. The germline CDR1 and CDR2 sequences are SGHTA and FQGNSA. Trimming shortened V by 3 bases and J by 5 bases, and 11 bases separated the two germline ends. The CDR3 length is 13 residues. Written as DNA, the CDR3 is TGTGCCAGCAGCTTTGGGTTCGGTAACGAGCAGTACTTC. Its protein is CASSFGFGNEQYF.

Only a few counts were recorded for this clone. The chain has TRBV6-5 and TRBJ1-6; maybe TRBD1 (6 bases). V shed 2 bases and J shed 7 bases, with 15 bases lying between them. The CDR3 contains 16 residues. CDR1 and CDR2 from the germline V gene are MNHEY and SVGAGI. CDR3 loop: CASSYLHQGSNSPLHF. CDR3 DNA sequence: TGTGCCAGCAGTTACCTTCACCAGGGGAGCAATTCACCCCTCCACTTT.

Only one count was recorded for this clone. This sequence joins TRBV7-9 and TRBJ2-5; TRBD1 or TRBD2 may be the D gene (6 bases each). The J call may be faulty, since TRBJ2-7 better matches the DNA end. CDR3 length: 14 residues. Germline loops: CDR1 SEHNR, CDR2 FQNEAQ (reference sequence). CDR3 sequence: CASSLAGGSYEQYF. CDR3 sequence (DNA): TGTGCCAGCAGCTTAGCAGGGGGGTCCTACGAGCAGTACTTC.

The CDR3 DNA sequence: TGCGCCAGCCGTAAAAGGGGTGGGACAGAAGTGCGTCGCACTGAAGCTTTCTTT. It is translated as CASRKRGGTEVRRTEAFF. J is TRBJ1-1 and V is TRBV23-1, with 7 bases lining up with TRBD1. TRBV23-1 falls under the ORF class, with uncertain function. This CDR3 comprises 18 residues. Losses at the gene ends were 8 bases for V and 4 bases for J; bases not matched to a gene: 22.

The rearrangement uses TRBV18 and TRBJ2-7, with D unclear. CDR1 is KGHSH, CDR2 LQKENI, per germline. V shed 6 bases and J shed 0 bases, with 9 bases lying between them. CDR3 length: 13 residues. The CDR3 sequence is CASSLLLSYEQYF. As DNA, the CDR3 is TGTGCCAGCTCCCTTTTGCTCTCCTACGAGCAGTACTTC.

This clone was counted a few times. This chain joins TRBV6-1 and TRBJ1-6; D ambiguous. With 0 bases removed from V and 6 bases from J, the gap between germline ends came to 9 bases. CDR3 size: 15 residues. CDR1 and CDR2 from the germline V gene are MNHNS and SASEGT. The CDR3 reads CASSEAARINSPLHF. CDR3 sequence (DNA): TGTGCCAGCAGTGAAGCGGCCAGGATTAATTCACCCCTCCACTTT.

This clone was detected once. The V and J genes are TRBV30 and TRBJ1-5; a possible D gene is TRBD1 (6 bases). The V gene's germline CDR1 is GTSNPN and CDR2 SVGIG (reference sequence). With 5 bases removed from V and 4 bases from J, the gap between germline ends came to 12 bases. This CDR3 is 13 amino acids long. DNA of the CDR3: TGTGCCTGGGCAGGGGAATGGAATCAGCCCCAGCATTTT. Translation: CAWAGEWNQPQHF.

This chain uses TRBV27 with TRBJ1-2; TRBD1 agrees at 10 bases. The V gene's germline CDR1 is MNHEY and CDR2 SMNVEV (reference sequence). V lost 4 bases and J lost 6; bases outside the gene matches: 11. CDR3 length: 16 residues. As DNA, the CDR3 is TGTGCCAGCAGTTCACTAGGGGACAGGGGATGGGATGGCTACACCTTC. Protein product: CASSSLGDRGWDGYTF.

The chain combines TRBV30 with TRBJ2-2; 9 bases fit TRBD2. J was trimmed by 6 bases and V by 5 bases; bases with no gene match: 4. Germline CDR1 is GTSNPN and CDR2 is SVGIG (reference sequence). The CDR3 has 13 amino acids. As DNA, the CDR3 is TGTGCCTGGGGACTAGCGTCCCCCGGGGAGCTGTTTTTT. Encoded protein: CAWGLASPGELFF.

The chain couples TRBV6-1 to TRBJ1-2; D gene ambiguous. This CDR3 comprises 15 residues. Germline CDR1 MNHNS, CDR2 SASEGT. V dropped 5 bases and J dropped 4 bases, with 17 bases sitting between them. The CDR3 sequence is CASSPAPIGSYGYTF. CDR3 bases: TGTGCCAGCAGTCCCGCTCCCATCGGTTCCTATGGCTACACCTTC.

The CDR3 DNA is TGTGCCAGCAGTCCTACGGACACAATACAGCAGTACTTC. Translating it yields CASSPTDTIQQYF. The rearrangement links TRBV6-5 to TRBJ2-7; weak D call: TRBD1 (5 bases). CDR1 is MNHEY and CDR2 is SVGAGI in the germline V gene. The CDR3 consists of 13 residues. V lost 5 bases and J lost 8, with 16 bases in between.

Only one count was recorded for this clone. The V and J genes are TRBV30 and TRBJ1-5; D perhaps matches TRBD1 (5 bases). The CDR3 runs 18 residues. The V gene lost 0 bases and the J gene lost 7 bases, with 25 bases spanning the gap. CDR1 is GTSNPN and CDR2 is SVGIG in the germline V gene (reference sequence). The CDR3 protein is CAWSVRWRPGEVWQPQHF. The CDR3 region has the DNA TGTGCCTGGAGTGTACGGTGGCGTCCGGGGGAGGTATGGCAGCCCCAGCATTTT.

The chain joins TRBV6-6 to TRBJ2-3; 9 bases fit TRBD1. Trimming at V came to 0 bases and at J to 14 bases, leaving 3 bases not matched to a gene. From germline, CDR1 is MNHNY and CDR2 SVGAGI (reference sequence). The CDR3 length is 12 residues. DNA for the CDR3: TGTGCCAGCAGTTACTCGACAGGGGGGTGGTATTTT. As protein: CASSYSTGGWYF.

This chain uses TRBV18 with TRBJ1-1, with 7 bases aligning to TRBD1. Germline CDR1 reads KGHSH; CDR2 reads LQKENI. This CDR3 has 14 residues. Trimming removed 4 bases from V and 0 bases from J; junction bases left unmatched: 2. The CDR3 sequence: CASSRQGMNTEAFF. The CDR3 DNA follows: TGTGCCAGCTCACGACAGGGCATGAACACTGAAGCTTTCTTT.